This T cell receptor (beta chain) originates from a study of blood T cell repertoires in COVID-19. Whole-study context: Sites in the United States, Italy and Spain provided acute and convalescent COVID-19 samples. PBMCs, B-cell-depleted T cells, or T cells were the source of the cDNA or gDNA that made up the material.

Source study methods: The assay estimated nucleated cells by amplifying reference gene primers. Libraries were prepared by immunoSEQ multiplex PCR; TCRdb keeps only in-frame clonotypes and omits some of them. Clone size and the V and J calls come from that table; the DNA yielded D and trimming. The sample consists of 100,000 to 150,000 clones, 80% of them appearing once. The CDR3 covers 13 residues. Germline CDR1 is ENHRY and CDR2 is SYGVKD. J was trimmed by 5 bases and V by 2 bases; bases with no gene match: 2. The sequenced sample was peripheral blood. This chain connects TRBV10-3 to TRBJ2-7, with 8 bases aligning to TRBD1. The origin of this receptor is a man aged 55-75 years with active or convalescent COVID-19. CDR3 sequence (DNA): TGTGCCATCAGTGAGACAGGGGGACACGAGCAGTACTTC. Translating gives CAISETGGHEQYF.